This T cell receptor beta chain is drawn from a study of cytomegalovirus exposure and HLA in healthy donors. Study background: The Caucasian-associated ancestry cluster held 80% to 90% of a few hundred genotyped donors. Findings of the study overall: Listed as cytomegalovirus-associated were 150 to 200 TCR beta chains. A later look showed TCR association rates differing by HLA locus, highest for DRB1 and lowest for HLA-C.

Of note for this clone: What it binds is not known.

The CDR3 has 16 residues. Trimming cost V 5 bases and J 1 base, with 17 bases left between them. Germline CDR1 reads MNHEY; CDR2 reads SMNVEV (reference sequence). The PCR was carried out with 60 Vbeta primers and 13 Jbeta primers. Clones were sequenced by immunoSEQ multiplex PCR, and TCRdb holds only the in-frame ones, with some missing. Among some 85,000 clones listed, less than 80% were seen once. The sample was PBMCs. The TCR originated in a male donor in good health and CMV-seronegative. The chain has TRBV27 and TRBJ1-2, with a weak D call TRBD1 (6 bases). For the CDR3, the DNA is TGTGCCAGCAGTCCGCGCGGGGGGGGGCTTAACTATGGCTACACCTTC. Translated: CASSPRGGGLNYGYTF.